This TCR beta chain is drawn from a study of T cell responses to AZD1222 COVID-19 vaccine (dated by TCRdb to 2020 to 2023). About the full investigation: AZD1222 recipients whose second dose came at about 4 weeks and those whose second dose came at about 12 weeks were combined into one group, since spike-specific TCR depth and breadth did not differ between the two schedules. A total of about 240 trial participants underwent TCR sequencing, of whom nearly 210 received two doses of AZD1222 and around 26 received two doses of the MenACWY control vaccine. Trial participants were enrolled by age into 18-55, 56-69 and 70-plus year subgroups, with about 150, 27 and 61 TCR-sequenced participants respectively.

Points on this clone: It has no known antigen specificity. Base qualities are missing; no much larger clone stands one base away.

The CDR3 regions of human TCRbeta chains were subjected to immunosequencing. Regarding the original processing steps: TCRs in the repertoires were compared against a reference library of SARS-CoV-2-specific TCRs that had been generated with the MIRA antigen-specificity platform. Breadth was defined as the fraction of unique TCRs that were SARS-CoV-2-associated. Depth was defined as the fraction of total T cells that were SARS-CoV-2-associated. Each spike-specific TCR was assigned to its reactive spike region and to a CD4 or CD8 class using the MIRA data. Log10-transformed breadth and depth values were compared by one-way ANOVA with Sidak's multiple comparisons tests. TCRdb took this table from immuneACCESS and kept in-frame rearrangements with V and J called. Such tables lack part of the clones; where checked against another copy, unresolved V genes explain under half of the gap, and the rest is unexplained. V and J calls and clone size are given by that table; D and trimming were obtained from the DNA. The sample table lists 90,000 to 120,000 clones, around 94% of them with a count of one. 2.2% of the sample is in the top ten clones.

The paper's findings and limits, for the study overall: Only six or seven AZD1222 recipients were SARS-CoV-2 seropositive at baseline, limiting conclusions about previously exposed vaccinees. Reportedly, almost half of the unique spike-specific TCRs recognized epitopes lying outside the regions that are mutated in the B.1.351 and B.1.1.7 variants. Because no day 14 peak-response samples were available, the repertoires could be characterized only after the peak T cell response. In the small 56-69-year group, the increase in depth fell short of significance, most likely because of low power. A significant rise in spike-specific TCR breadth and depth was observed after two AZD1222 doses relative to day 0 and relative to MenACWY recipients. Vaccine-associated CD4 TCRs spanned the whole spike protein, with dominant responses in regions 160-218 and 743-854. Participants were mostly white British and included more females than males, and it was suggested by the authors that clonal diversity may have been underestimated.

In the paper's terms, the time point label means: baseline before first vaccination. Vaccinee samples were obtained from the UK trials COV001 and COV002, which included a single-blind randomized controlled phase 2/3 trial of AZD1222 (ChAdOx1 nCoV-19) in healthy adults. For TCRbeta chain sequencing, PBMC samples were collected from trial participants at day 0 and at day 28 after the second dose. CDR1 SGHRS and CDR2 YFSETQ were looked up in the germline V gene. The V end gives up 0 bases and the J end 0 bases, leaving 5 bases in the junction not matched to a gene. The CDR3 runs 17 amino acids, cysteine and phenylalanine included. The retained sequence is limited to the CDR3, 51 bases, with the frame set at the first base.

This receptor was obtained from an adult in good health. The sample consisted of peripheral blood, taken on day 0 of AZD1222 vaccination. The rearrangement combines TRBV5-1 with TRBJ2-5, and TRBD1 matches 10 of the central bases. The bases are TGCGCCAGCAGCTTGGGGCCCGGGACAGGGGACCAAGAGACCCAGTACTTC. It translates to CASSLGPGTGDQETQYF.